This TCR beta chain was documented in a study of neurological immune-mediated disorders. This clonotype was seen repeatedly, ten times or more. Its antigen remains unidentified. Sample time point: longitudinal time-point 2. The starting material, 2 million PBMCs stored at -80 C, gave rise to the unsorted libraries. Study-level points and caveats: The absence of shared CDR3 amino acid sequences among expanded clones across subjects suggests private repertoires in all groups.

The making of cDNA relied on 5'RACE with 10-nucleotide random UMIs. Over 170 million TCR-beta sequences from 15-18 subjects came out of each sequencing run. Each CDR3 protein is one row after TCRdb ran MiXCR on the 5' RACE reads. Of about 90,000 distinct CDR3 sequences listed, 13% are singletons. The source material was PBMCs. The TCR originated in a female donor with HTLV-1-associated myelopathy (HAM/TSP).

CDR3 nucleotide sequence: TGTGCCAGCAGTTTAAGACAGACGAATCAGCCCCAGCATTTT. Protein product: CASSLRQTNQPQHF. The genes are TRBV12-3 or TRBV12-4 and TRBJ1-5; weak D call: TRBD1 (5 bases). The length of the CDR3 is 14 residues. Deletions cut 2 bases from V and 4 bases from J, with 9 bases between.